This TCR beta chain came from a study of T cell changes during pregnancy in multiple sclerosis. Generated by immunoSEQ multiplex PCR, the TCRdb table keeps only in-frame clones and is missing some. Of 65,000 to 95,000 clones listed, about 93% are singletons. The receptor was derived from a female donor in good health, enrolled as a control in a pregnancy study. Sample: peripheral blood, taken in the second trimester of pregnancy.

CDR3 bases: TGTGCCAGCAGCTCAACATTCGGACAGGTCCAAGAGACCCAGTACTTC. Translating it yields CASSSTFGQVQETQYF. The chain is built from TRBV7-2 and TRBJ2-5, with 7 bases identical to TRBD1. The CDR3 has 16 residues. Germline V gene lookup returns CDR1 SGHTA and CDR2 FQGNSA. Germline trimming cut 4 bases from V and 1 base from J; bases unmatched to any gene: 9.